This T cell receptor beta chain was recorded in a study of tumor-infiltrating lymphocytes in localized non-small cell lung cancer. The overall study: Some samples were collected after neoadjuvant chemotherapy; smokers, never-smokers and several histologies were included.

In this sample, this clone turned up a few times. This CDR3 is also generated by other DNA sequences in the sample. Germline-derived CDR1 and CDR2 are SGHDT and YYEEEE. V shed 5 bases, J shed 0 bases, and the junction held 9 bases outside the gene matches. This CDR3 region has 16 residues. Assay used: immunoSEQ multiplex PCR; TCRdb lists only in-frame clones, some missing. The repertoire holds approximately 6,400 clones, with about 80% as singletons. V and J are TRBV5-6 and TRBJ2-7; 9 bases agree with TRBD1. Sequences were obtained from lung tumor tissue. The TCR was taken from a human donor with non-small cell lung cancer. In DNA, the CDR3 is TGTGCCAGCAGACAGACAGGGGGACCAAGCTCCTACGAGCAGTACTTC. As protein: CASRQTGGPSSYEQYF.